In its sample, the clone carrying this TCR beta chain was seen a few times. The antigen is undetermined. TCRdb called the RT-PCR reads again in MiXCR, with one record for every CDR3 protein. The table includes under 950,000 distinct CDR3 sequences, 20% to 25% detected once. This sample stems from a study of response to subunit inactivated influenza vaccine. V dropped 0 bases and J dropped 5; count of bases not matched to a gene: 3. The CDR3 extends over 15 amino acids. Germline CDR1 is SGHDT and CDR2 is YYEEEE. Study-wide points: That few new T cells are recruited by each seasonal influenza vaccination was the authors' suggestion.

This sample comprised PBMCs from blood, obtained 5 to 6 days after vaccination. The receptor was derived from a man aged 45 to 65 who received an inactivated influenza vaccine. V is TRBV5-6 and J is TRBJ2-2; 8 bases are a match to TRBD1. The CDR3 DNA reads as TGTGCCAGCAGCTTGGAACAGGGGGAAACCGGGGAGCTGTTTTTT. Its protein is CASSLEQGETGELFF.